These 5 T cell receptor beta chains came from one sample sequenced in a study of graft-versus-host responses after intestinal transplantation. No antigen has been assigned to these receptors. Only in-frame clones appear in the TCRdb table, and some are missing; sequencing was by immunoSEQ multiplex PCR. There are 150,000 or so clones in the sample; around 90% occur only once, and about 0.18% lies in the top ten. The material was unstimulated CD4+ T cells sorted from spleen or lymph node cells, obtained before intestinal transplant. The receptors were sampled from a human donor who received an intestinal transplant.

CDR3 sequence (DNA): TGTGCCAGCAGTGGTCCTGAAAAACTGTTTTTT. It is translated as CASSGPEKLFF. The chain links TRBV6-1 to TRBJ1-4, with no clear D. Trimming took off 4 bases at V and 7 bases at J, with 4 bases between the two ends. The CDR3 runs 11 residues. Germline CDR1 is MNHNS and CDR2 is SASEGT.

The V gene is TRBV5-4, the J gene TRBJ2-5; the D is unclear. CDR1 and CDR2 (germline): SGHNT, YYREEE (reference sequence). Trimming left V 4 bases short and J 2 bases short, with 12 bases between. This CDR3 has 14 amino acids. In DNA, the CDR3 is TGTGCCAGCAGCCGGATGACGGCTCAAGAGACCCAGTACTTC. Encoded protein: CASSRMTAQETQYF.

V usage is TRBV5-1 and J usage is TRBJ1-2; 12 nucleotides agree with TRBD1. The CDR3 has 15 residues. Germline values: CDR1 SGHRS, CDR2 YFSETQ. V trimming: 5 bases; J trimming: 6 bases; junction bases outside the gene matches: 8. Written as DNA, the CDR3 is TGCGCCAGCAGTTCCGCCGGGACAGGGGGCGATGGCTACACCTTC. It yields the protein CASSSAGTGGDGYTF.

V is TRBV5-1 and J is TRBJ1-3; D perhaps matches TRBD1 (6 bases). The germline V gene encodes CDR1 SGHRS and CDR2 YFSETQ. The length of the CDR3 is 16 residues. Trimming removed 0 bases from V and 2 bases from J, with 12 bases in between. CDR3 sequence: CASSLEGPGAGNTIYF. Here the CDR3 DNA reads TGCGCCAGCAGCTTGGAAGGGCCAGGGGCTGGAAACACCATATATTTT.

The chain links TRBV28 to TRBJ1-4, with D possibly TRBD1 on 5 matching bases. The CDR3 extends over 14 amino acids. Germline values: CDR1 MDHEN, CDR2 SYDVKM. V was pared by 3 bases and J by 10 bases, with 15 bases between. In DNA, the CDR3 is TGTGCCAGCAGTTTTCAGGGCACGGTCGGAAAACTGTTTTTT. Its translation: CASSFQGTVGKLFF.